The clone carrying this T cell receptor beta chain was seen only a few times. For ophthalmopathy patients, the Clinical Activity Score was at least 3 and the NOSPECS grade at least 4; duration was under 3 months. RNA transcripts provided the source from which TCR beta CDR3 regions were amplified. HTBI primers were employed in a first-round RT-PCR of the TCR CDR3. MiXCR, run by TCRdb on the multiplex PCR reads, gives a single entry per CDR3 protein. This sample has fewer than 750,000 distinct CDR3 sequences, with roughly 14% found just once. The sample is drawn from a study of T cells in Graves' hyperthyroidism and ophthalmopathy. V lost 3 bases, J lost 0 bases, and 8 bases lay in between. This CDR3 is built from 15 residues. The germline CDR1 and CDR2 sequences are MDHEN and SYDVKM.

This sequence joins TRBV28 and TRBJ2-2, with D unclear. This receptor was identified in a woman aged 45-59 years with Graves' ophthalmopathy. The source material was blood. CDR3 nucleotides: TGTGCCAGCAGTTTTGGGCTAACGAACACCGGGGAGCTGTTTTTT. It specifies CASSFGLTNTGELFF.